This is a list of T cell receptor beta chains from one sample in a study of regulatory T cells in long-lasting Graves disease. TCRdb processed the multiplex PCR reads anew with MiXCR; each CDR3 protein has one entry. The data contain 500,000 to 700,000 distinct CDR3 sequences, approximately 31% of them singletons. The specimen comprised peripheral blood mononuclear cells (PBMCs), sampled when the disease was refractory, from a patient treated with antithyroid drugs. Receptors originate from a female donor with Graves disease. Each CDR3 is given with its conserved first and last residue. D genes are given only for firm matches. Expanded clones are given a class, and other clones once, few, many or no size at all.

clone size	D gene	V gene	J gene	CDR3 protein	CDR3 DNA
NA	NA	TRBV6-5	TRBJ2-5	CASSYYGLGTQEAQYF	TGTGCCAGCAGTTACTATGGGCTCGGGACACAAGAGGCCCAGTACTTC
few	TRBD2	TRBV3-1	TRBJ2-5	CASSLWTSWETQYF	TGTGCCAGCAGCCTCTGGACTAGTTGGGAGACCCAGTACTTC
few	TRBD2	TRBV7-9	TRBJ2-5	CASSLRLAGFQETQYF	TGTGCCAGCAGCTTACGACTAGCGGGCTTCCAAGAGACCCAGTACTTC
few	NA	TRBV9	TRBJ1-6	CASSAVSSPLHF	TGTGCCAGCAGCGCGGTGAGCTCACCCCTCCACTTT
NA	NA	TRBV4-1	TRBJ1-4	CASSQEGQGNQKLFF	TGCGCCAGCAGCCAAGAGGGACAAGGGAACCAAAAACTGTTTTTT
NA	TRBD2	TRBV4-2	TRBJ2-2	CASSQGLADGELFF	TGTGCCAGCAGCCAAGGACTAGCGGACGGGGAGCTGTTTTTT
many	NA	TRBV12-3/TRBV12-4	TRBJ1-2	CASSFDRFGGYTF	TGTGCCAGCAGTTTTGATAGGTTCGGTGGCTACACCTTC
few	NA	TRBV19	TRBJ1-1	CASRTDGLNTEAFF	TGTGCCAGTAGAACCGACGGCCTGAACACTGAAGCTTTCTTT
NA	TRBD1	TRBV29-1	TRBJ2-3	CSVGQGLGASSTDTQYF	TGCAGCGTCGGACAGGGATTAGGGGCCAGTAGCACAGATACGCAGTATTTT
few	NA	TRBV28	TRBJ1-5	CASTGGGAYQPQHF	TGTGCCAGCACTGGGGGAGGGGCTTATCAGCCCCAGCATTTT
few	TRBD2	TRBV12-3/TRBV12-4	TRBJ2-7	CASSAPGLATEQYF	TGTGCCAGCAGTGCCCCGGGACTAGCTACCGAGCAGTACTTC
many	NA	TRBV12-3/TRBV12-4	TRBJ1-1	CASSLAYTEAFF	TGTGCCAGCAGTTTAGCCTATACTGAAGCTTTCTTT
many	NA	TRBV11-2	TRBJ1-2	CASSPAGNYGYTF	TGTGCCAGCAGCCCTGCAGGGAACTATGGCTACACCTTC
many	NA	TRBV20-1	TRBJ1-6	CSATKQDLNNSPLHF	TGCAGTGCCACAAAACAGGACCTAAATAATTCACCCCTCCACTTT
NA	NA	TRBV25-1	TRBJ1-1	CASIGTFTEAFF	TGTGCCAGCATTGGGACATTCACTGAAGCTTTCTTT
NA	NA	TRBV29-1	TRBJ1-2	CSVGGVYGYTF	TGCAGCGTTGGGGGGGTATATGGCTACACCTTC
NA	NA	TRBV5-1	TRBJ1-1	CASSGGQREAFF	TGCGCCAGCAGCGGTGGACAGAGGGAAGCTTTCTTT
few	NA	TRBV5-1	TRBJ1-4	CASRLSGKTNEKLFF	TGCGCCAGCCGACTAAGCGGGAAGACTAATGAAAAACTGTTTTTT
once	NA	TRBV27	TRBJ1-6	CASSLSGGIHNSPLHF	TGTGCCAGCAGTTTATCGGGGGGTATTCATAATTCACCCCTCCACTTT
few	NA	TRBV6-2/TRBV6-3	TRBJ1-2	CATFTGNYGYTF	TGTGCGACTTTCACAGGGAACTATGGCTACACCTTC
NA	TRBD1	TRBV5-1	TRBJ2-7	CASSKGQSVSYEQYF	TGCGCCAGCAGCAAGGGACAGTCAGTCTCCTACGAGCAGTACTTC
NA	TRBD2	TRBV20-1	TRBJ2-5	CSAKGPTGTSGPGDQYF	TGCAGTGCTAAGGGCCCAACTGGGACTAGCGGCCCAGGGGACCAGTACTTC
NA	NA	TRBV5-1	TRBJ1-4	CASSFRSGTNEKLFF	TGCGCCAGCAGCTTCAGAAGTGGGACTAATGAAAAACTGTTTTTT
NA	NA	TRBV5-5	TRBJ2-3	CASSLALDTQYF	TGTGCCAGCAGCTTGGCATTGGATACGCAGTATTTT
few	NA	TRBV30	TRBJ1-2	CAWSTNYGYTF	TGTGCCTGGAGTACCAACTATGGCTACACCTTC
NA	NA	TRBV6-2/TRBV6-3	TRBJ2-2	CASNKRQLNTGELFF	TGTGCCAGCAATAAGAGACAGTTGAACACCGGGGAGCTGTTTTTT
once	TRBD1	TRBV6-4	TRBJ2-6	CASRTDRGWANVLTF	TGTGCCAGCAGGACCGACAGGGGCTGGGCCAACGTCCTGACTTTC
few	NA	TRBV4-1	TRBJ1-5	CASSHVDGSNQPQHF	TGCGCCAGCAGCCATGTGGACGGTAGCAATCAGCCCCAGCATTTT
NA	TRBD2	TRBV7-2	TRBJ2-7	CASSLGGTINYEQYF	TGTGCCAGCAGCTTAGGAGGGACTATAAACTACGAGCAGTACTTC
NA	TRBD1	TRBV6-1	TRBJ2-4	CASVSGGDIQYF	TGTGCCAGCGTCTCAGGGGGTGACATTCAGTACTTC
NA	NA	TRBV20-1	TRBJ2-1	CSARDRITEQFF	TGCAGTGCTAGAGATAGAATCACTGAGCAGTTCTTC
many	NA	TRBV28	TRBJ2-5	CASSFGVAVETQYF	TGTGCCAGCAGTTTTGGGGTCGCGGTGGAGACCCAGTACTTC
few	TRBD1	TRBV5-1	TRBJ1-6	CASSLEAGQRNSPLHF	TGCGCCAGCAGCTTGGAGGCGGGACAGAGGAATTCACCCCTCCACTTT
NA	TRBD1	TRBV6-1	TRBJ1-6	CASRRDGTGGNSPLHF	TGTGCCAGCAGGAGAGATGGGACAGGGGGTAATTCACCCCTCCACTTT
NA	NA	TRBV12-3/TRBV12-4	TRBJ1-2	CASSYSQSAYGYTF	TGTGCCAGCAGTTACTCGCAGTCAGCCTATGGCTACACCTTC
few	TRBD1	TRBV5-1	TRBJ2-7	CASSVNSQGYEQYF	TGCGCCAGCAGCGTCAACTCACAGGGGTACGAGCAGTACTTC
many	TRBD1	TRBV28	TRBJ1-2	CASTYRDRGNYGYTF	TGTGCCAGCACCTACCGGGACAGGGGTAACTATGGCTACACCTTC
NA	TRBD1	TRBV30	TRBJ1-2	CAWSLGQAAGGYTF	TGTGCCTGGAGTCTGGGACAGGCGGCAGGAGGCTACACCTTC
NA	TRBD1	TRBV7-8	TRBJ1-1	CASSQGQGAGGAFF	TGTGCCAGCAGCCAGGGACAGGGGGCGGGAGGAGCTTTCTTT
few	NA	TRBV29-1	TRBJ1-1	CSVHLRVTNTEAFF	TGCAGCGTCCATCTAAGGGTCACGAACACTGAAGCTTTCTTT
few	TRBD1	TRBV12-3/TRBV12-4	TRBJ1-6	CASSKGLPGGAGSYNSPLHF	TGTGCCAGCAGTAAGGGCTTACCAGGGGGCGCGGGCTCCTATAATTCACCCCTCCACTTT
few	NA	TRBV3-1	TRBJ2-6	CASSAGANVLTF	TGTGCCAGCAGCGCTGGGGCCAACGTCCTGACTTTC
few	NA	TRBV20-1	TRBJ1-2	CSARGHIDGYTF	TGCAGTGCTAGGGGACATATTGACGGCTACACCTTC
NA	NA	TRBV5-1	TRBJ1-1	CASTEAGESGTEAFF	TGCGCCAGTACTGAAGCAGGCGAGTCGGGCACTGAAGCTTTCTTT
NA	TRBD1	TRBV10-2	TRBJ2-6	CASMTGGSPGANVLTF	TGCGCCAGCATGACAGGGGGCAGCCCTGGGGCCAACGTCCTGACTTTC
NA	NA	TRBV9	TRBJ2-7	CASSVAGTDYKQYF	TGTGCCAGCAGCGTAGCCGGGACGGATTACAAGCAGTACTTC
NA	TRBD1	TRBV25-1	TRBJ1-4	CASSEWAGGTTNEKLFF	TGTGCCAGCAGTGAATGGGCAGGGGGCACGACTAATGAAAAACTGTTTTTT
once	TRBD2	TRBV6-2/TRBV6-3	TRBJ2-7	CASSRQGLAGVYEQYF	TGTGCCAGCAGTCGCCAGGGACTAGCGGGAGTTTACGAGCAGTACTTC
NA	NA	TRBV19	TRBJ1-1	CASSVTGTNTEAFF	TGTGCCAGCAGCGTAACAGGTACGAACACTGAAGCTTTCTTT
few	NA	TRBV12-3/TRBV12-4	TRBJ1-2	CASSLAFGGDYGYTF	TGTGCCAGCAGTTTAGCCTTCGGGGGGGACTATGGCTACACCTTC